The rows below give T cell receptor beta chains drawn from one sample of a study of post-analysis software for immune sequencing data. TCRdb re-called the PCR reads with MiXCR, one entry per CDR3 protein. Of about half a million distinct CDR3 sequences listed, around 40% were seen once; the top ten hold about 12%. The sequencing sample was made of blood. The receptors shown here come from a girl aged 10-17 years with multiple sclerosis. CDR3s include the opening cysteine and the closing phenylalanine or tryptophan. The D gene is left open where the match is weak. Rows may omit the clone size; those that give it use once, few, many or a size class.

j_call,clone_size,d_call,v_call,cdr3_nt,cdr3_aa
TRBJ2-1,-,TRBD1,TRBV5-1,TGCGCCAGCGGGATGAACAGGGGGCTAAACAATGAGCAGTTCTTC,CASGMNRGLNNEQFF
TRBJ2-4,few,-,TRBV28,TGTGCCAGCAGAGACCGTGGAGGACATGATCCCAAAAACATTCAGTACTTC,CASRDRGGHDPKNIQYF
TRBJ2-1,-,TRBD2,TRBV3-1,TGTGCCAGCAGCCTCTCACCGGGGACTAGCGGGAGGGCCTTTTATAATGAGCAGTTCTTC,CASSLSPGTSGRAFYNEQFF
TRBJ1-1,-,-,TRBV29-1,TGCAGCGGGACCGTGGGCAGCATGAACACTGAAGCTTTCTTT,CSGTVGSMNTEAFF
TRBJ2-7,few,-,TRBV20-1,TGCAGTGCTCCTGGACAACTAGCATCCTACGAGCAGTACTTC,CSAPGQLASYEQYF
TRBJ1-2,-,-,TRBV19,TGTGCCAGTAGTTCTCCCTCTAACTATGGCTACACCTTC,CASSSPSNYGYTF
TRBJ2-5,-,TRBD2,TRBV20-1,TGCAGTGCTAGAGGTAGCGGGAGCCCTGAGGAGACCCAGTACTTC,CSARGSGSPEETQYF
TRBJ2-1,-,-,TRBV7-2,TGTGCCAGCAGCTTCTACCCGGGGGGCGGGAACAATGAGCAGTTCTTC,CASSFYPGGGNNEQFF
TRBJ1-2,few,-,TRBV3-1,TGTGCCAGCAGCCAACTTCAGAACTATGGCTACACCTTC,CASSQLQNYGYTF
TRBJ2-3,-,TRBD2,TRBV28,TGTGCCAGCAGCACCCGAGGGGAGGGCCCCACAGATACGCAGTATTTT,CASSTRGEGPTDTQYF
TRBJ1-2,-,TRBD1,TRBV6-4,TGTGCCAGCAGGGGTCAGGGGGAAAGCCAGAGTGGCTACACCTTC,CASRGQGESQSGYTF
TRBJ2-3,few,-,TRBV7-6,TGTGCCAGCAGCCGGCCTCGGACATCTAGCGCAGATACGCAGTATTTT,CASSRPRTSSADTQYF
TRBJ2-1,few,TRBD2,TRBV7-9,TGTGCCAGCAGCCCCCGGGACTATCCGTCCTACAATGAGCAGTTCTTC,CASSPRDYPSYNEQFF
TRBJ1-2,few,-,TRBV6-6,TGTGCCAGCCGCCAGCAGGGAGCTAACTATGGCTACACCTTC,CASRQQGANYGYTF
TRBJ2-1,-,TRBD2,TRBV5-1,TGCGCCAGCAGCTTACTAGCGGGAGGGCCGGAACAGTTCTTC,CASSLLAGGPEQFF
TRBJ1-1,-,TRBD1,TRBV7-3,TGTGCCAGCAGCCCGACAGGGGGCGACACTGAAGCTTTCTTT,CASSPTGGDTEAFF
TRBJ2-5,-,TRBD1,TRBV7-9,TGTGCCAGCAGTCGACAGGGTGGGGGAAAGACCCAGTACTTC,CASSRQGGGKTQYF
TRBJ2-7,few,-,TRBV9,TGTGCCAGCAGCCCCTCGACAGCCACCTACGAGCAGTACTTC,CASSPSTATYEQYF
TRBJ2-1,few,TRBD2,TRBV4-1,TGCGCCAGCAGCCGCGGACTAGCGGGAGTCTTAGATGAGCAGTTCTTC,CASSRGLAGVLDEQFF
TRBJ2-5,-,-,TRBV20-1,TGCAGTGCTAGGGGATACAGTGAACGGGAGACCCAGTACTTC,CSARGYSERETQYF
TRBJ2-1,-,-,TRBV19,TGTGCCAGTGCCTTAAGGGGCACGAGCTACAATGAGCAGTTCTTC,CASALRGTSYNEQFF
TRBJ2-7,-,TRBD1,TRBV9,TGTGCCAGCAGCGCGACAGGGACCTACGAGCAGTACTTC,CASSATGTYEQYF
TRBJ2-2,once,TRBD1,TRBV5-8,TGTGCCAGCAGACTAACAGGGGGCGACGTCGCCGGGGAGCTGTTTTTT,CASRLTGGDVAGELFF
TRBJ2-7,-,-,TRBV4-1,TGCGCCAGCAGCCAAGGCTCAGGGAGTACCGAGCAGTACTTC,CASSQGSGSTEQYF
TRBJ2-7,few,TRBD2,TRBV6-5,TGTGCCAGCAGAACCGGAGGTCTAGCGGGATACGAGCAGTACTTC,CASRTGGLAGYEQYF
TRBJ1-1,-,-,TRBV12-3/TRBV12-4,TGTGCCGGCATGATCGGTCGGGTCAGGGTGGACACTGAAGCTTTCTTT,CAGMIGRVRVDTEAFF
TRBJ2-7,-,-,TRBV28,TGTGCCAGTAATCTTCCTAGCGTATCCTACGAGCAGTACTTC,CASNLPSVSYEQYF
TRBJ2-1,few,-,TRBV4-2,TGTGCCAGCAGCCAAGCAGCTAGCGAATACAATGAGCAGTTCTTC,CASSQAASEYNEQFF